This T cell receptor beta chain was sequenced for a study of cytomegalovirus exposure and HLA in healthy donors. The study, taken as a whole, reports: With DRB1 most and HLA-C fewest, TCR association rates differed between HLA loci in a later analysis.

The germline CDR1 and CDR2 sequences are MDHEN and SYDVKM. The V and J ends lost 4 bases and 1 base respectively, with 8 bases between them. This CDR3 has 15 amino acids. As to this clone: Its antigen remains unknown.

This PCR relied on a set of 60 Vbeta primers and 13 Jbeta primers. Using immunoSEQ multiplex PCR, the repertoire was profiled, and TCRdb retains in-frame clones only, with some absent. The sample has about 160,000 clones; just under 80% are singletons. This TCR came from a woman aged 45 to 65 in good health and CMV-seronegative. The rearrangement links TRBV28 to TRBJ2-6, with D unclear. The sample was PBMCs. As DNA, the CDR3 is TGTGCCAGCAGTTCATCCGGGTCTGGGGCCAACGTCCTGACTTTC. Translation: CASSSSGSGANVLTF.